This T cell receptor (beta chain) was retrieved from a study of Graves' ophthalmopathy and Graves' hyperthyroidism. Study results and limitations: The 13-signature model separated ophthalmopathy from stable hyperthyroidism at over 85% sensitivity and about 81% specificity. The model forecast ophthalmopathy progression, reaching roughly 65% sensitivity and roughly 72% specificity.

This clonotype was recorded at least ten times. Its antigen remains unidentified. The authors used Ficoll-Paque density gradient centrifugation to separate PBMCs. The input was around 10 ml of fresh peripheral blood. CDR3 regions of TCR beta were amplified from RNA transcripts. HTBI-primed first-round RT-PCR preceded second-round multiplex PCR. TCRdb re-derived calls from the multiplex PCR reads in MiXCR, one entry per CDR3 protein. The sample records about 370,000 distinct CDR3 sequences, roughly 17% being singletons. CDR3 length: 13 amino acids. The ends were cut back, 8 bases at V and 5 bases at J, with 15 bases in the middle.

This clonotype was obtained from an adult woman with stable Graves' hyperthyroidism. The material sequenced was peripheral blood. The V call is TRBV12-3 or TRBV12-4, the J call TRBJ2-5; the D gene is possibly TRBD2 (6 bases). This CDR3 is CASQTGVSETQYF. CDR3 nucleotides: TGTGCCAGCCAAACGGGGGTATCCGAGACCCAGTACTTC.